What follows are 4 T cell receptor beta chains derived from one specimen sequenced in a study of siplizumab effects on memory and regulatory T cells. Clones were sequenced by immunoSEQ multiplex PCR, and TCRdb holds only the in-frame ones, with some missing. The sample lists tens of thousands of clones; approximately 96% were seen once. Sequences were obtained from naive CD8+ T cells sorted from blood. All receptors derive from a human donor in good health.

The rearrangement links TRBV7-9 to TRBJ2-7; possibly TRBD1 for D (6 bases). Germline CDR1 reads SEHNR; CDR2 reads FQNEAQ (reference sequence). Trimming left V 4 bases short and J 3 bases short, with 13 bases between. The CDR3 sequence is 14 residues long. CDR3 nucleotide sequence: TGTGCCAGCAGCTCTACCTTGGACAGCTACGAGCAGTACTTC. Its protein is CASSSTLDSYEQYF.

This chain joins TRBV9 and TRBJ2-1; 7 positions agree with TRBD2. The J segment lost 7 bases and the V segment lost 3 bases, leaving 7 bases of the junction unmatched. The CDR3 has 14 amino acids. CDR1 is SGDLS, CDR2 YYNGEE, per germline. The CDR3, as DNA: TGTGCCAGCAGCGGGACTAGTGGGTCGAATGAGCAGTTCTTC. Its translation: CASSGTSGSNEQFF.

The rearrangement links TRBV9 to TRBJ2-1; no firm D call. The CDR3 is made up of 12 amino acids. The ends were cut back, 2 bases at V and 7 bases at J, with 7 bases in the middle. Germline assignment: CDR1 SGDLS and CDR2 YYNGEE. Here the CDR3 reads CASSVPDNEQFF. In DNA form, the CDR3 reads TGTGCCAGCAGCGTTCCTGATAATGAGCAGTTCTTC.

The chain joins TRBV27 to TRBJ2-1; unclear D gene. The CDR3 is made up of 15 amino acids. Per the germline V gene, CDR1 is MNHEY and CDR2 is SMNVEV (reference sequence). V lost 3 bases and J 0 bases, leaving 9 bases between the germline ends. This chain's CDR3 is CASSLDPYSYNEQFF. CDR3 bases: TGTGCCAGCAGTTTGGACCCCTACTCCTACAATGAGCAGTTCTTC.